The 26 T cell receptor beta chains presented below share a single source sample, sequenced in a study of tumor-infiltrating lymphocytes in primary liver carcinoma. Taking about 17-31 mg of unsorted bulk tissue, the authors co-extracted RNA and DNA. From about 530 ng total RNA, TCR beta cDNA was generated with a primer in the constant region. A slightly modified ARM-PCR protocol with three nested multiplex PCR rounds produced these TCR beta libraries. For around 9 cycles apiece, the opening two PCR rounds ran with TRBV1-TRBV30 forward primers and a C-beta reverse primer. TCRdb recomputed calls from the multiplex PCR reads with MiXCR, one row per CDR3 protein. Of 100,000 to 150,000 distinct CDR3 sequences listed, less than 80% are singletons. The sample taken for sequencing was liver tumor tissue from sampling region 1. The subset: tumor region T1, superior pole. The receptors derive from a woman aged 55 to 70 with primary liver carcinoma and hepatitis B virus infection.

A remark on this clonotype: This may be a read error, as it is one base from a much larger clone. The J gene is TRBJ1-4, the V gene TRBV29-1; D remains unclear. Looked up from germline, CDR1 is SQVTM and CDR2 is ANQGSEA. This CDR3 region has 13 residues. CDR3 sequence: CCVGVARNEKLFF. In DNA, the CDR3 is TGCTGCGTCGGAGTGGCAAGGAATGAAAAACTGTTTTTT. The full variable domain, completed using reference TRBV29-1 and TRBJ1-4, is SAVISQKPSRDICQRGTSLTIQCQVDSQVTMMFWYRQQPGQSLTLIATANQGSEATYESGFVIDKFPISRPNLTFSTLTVSNMSPEDSSIYLCCVGVARNEKLFFGSGTQLSVL.

This clonotype occurred once. The CDR3 carries no conserved terminal phenylalanine or tryptophan, so it likely arises from a read error. The J gene is TRBJ2-7, the V gene TRBV6-5; D gene unclear. The CDR3 has 15 amino acids. Trimming took off 6 bases at V and 3 bases at J, with 18 bases between the two ends. The germline V gene has CDR1 MNHEY and CDR2 SVGAGI. The CDR3 protein is CASSYSIAGFYEQYL. The CDR3 bases are TGTGCCAGCAGCTATTCGATCGCCGGCTTCTACGAGCAGTACCTC.

A note on this clonotype: A much larger clone lies a single base off, so this may be a read error. The V call is TRBV29-1, the J call TRBJ1-1, with 7 bases lining up with TRBD1. From germline, CDR1 is SQVTM and CDR2 ANQGSEA. V lost 4 bases to trimming and J lost 2 bases; unmatched junction nucleotides: 4. The CDR3 runs 13 residues. The CDR3 sequence: CSVARTGNTEAFF. CDR3 coding DNA: TGCAGCGTTGCTCGGACAGGCAACACTGAAGCTTTCTTT.

Written as DNA, the CDR3 is TGCGCCAGCAGCTTGGCCTCGGTCGGGATCTACGAGCAGTACTTC. Protein sequence: CASSLASVGIYEQYF. The rearrangement joins TRBV5-1 to TRBJ2-7, with a weak D call TRBD2 (5 bases). The germline V gene encodes CDR1 SGHRS and CDR2 YFSETQ. The V gene lost 0 bases and the J gene lost 3 bases, with 13 bases spanning the gap. The CDR3 extends over 15 amino acids.

This clonotype was seen only once. At one of its ends the junction is not consistent with the germline gene, which may arise from a read error. The chain combines TRBV29-1 with TRBJ1-2; no reliable D call. CDR1 is SQVTM, CDR2 ANQGSEA, per germline. CDR3 length: 14 amino acids. The CDR3 region has the DNA TGCAGCGTTGAAGATAGATGCAGGTCCTATGGCTGCACCTTC. This sequence encodes CSVEDRCRSYGCTF. Filled out from reference TRBV29-1 and TRBJ1-2, the complete variable domain reads SAVISQKPSRDICQRGTSLTIQCQVDSQVTMMFWYRQQPGQSLTLIATANQGSEATYESGFVIDKFPISRPNLTFSTLTVSNMSPEDSSIYLCSVEDRCRSYGCTFGSGTRLTVV.

Note on this clonotype: Possible read error: a much larger clone is one base away. The rearrangement uses TRBV30 and TRBJ2-7, with no clear D. This CDR3 has 11 amino acids. Trimming left V 0 bases short and J 6 bases short, with 6 bases between. Per germline, CDR1 GTSNPN and CDR2 SVGIG (reference sequence). CDR3 bases: TGTGCCTGGAGTGTAAGGTGCGAGCAGTACTTC. Translation: CAWSVRCEQYF. Full variable domain (rest looked up from reference TRBV30 and TRBJ2-7): SQTIHQWPATLVQPVGSPLSLECTVEGTSNPNLYWYRQAAGRGLQLLFYSVGIGQISSEVPQNLSASRPQDRQFILSSKKLLLSDSGFYLCAWSVRCEQYFGPGTRLTVT.

This clonotype was seen at least ten times. V and J are TRBV5-1 and TRBJ2-1; 11 bases are a match to TRBD2. CDR3 length: 18 residues. Germline loops: CDR1 SGHRS, CDR2 YFSETQ. V gave up 0 bases and J gave up 2 bases; unmatched junction bases: 7. CDR3 protein: CASSLAVGSGRAYNEQFF. Here the CDR3 DNA reads TGCGCCAGCAGCTTGGCGGTTGGTAGCGGGAGGGCCTACAATGAGCAGTTCTTC.

This clonotype was observed at least ten times. The rearrangement links TRBV6-5 to TRBJ2-7, with 7 bases fitting TRBD1. The V and J ends lost 0 bases and 4 bases, in that order; junction bases with no gene match: 6. Per the germline V gene, CDR1 is MNHEY and CDR2 is SVGAGI. CDR3 length: 15 residues. CDR3 nucleotide sequence: TGTGCCAGCAGTTACTCGGCGGACAGGCCGTACGAGCAGTACTTC. It codes for CASSYSADRPYEQYF.

The V call is TRBV7-9, the J call TRBJ2-3, with 10 bases aligning to TRBD2. The CDR3 is 16 residues long. V lost 1 base and J lost 2; bases outside the gene matches: 3. From germline, CDR1 is SEHNR and CDR2 FQNEAQ (reference sequence). This CDR3 is CASSLGLAGDTDTQYF. As DNA, the CDR3 is TGTGCCAGCAGCTTAGGGCTAGCGGGAGACACAGATACGCAGTATTTT. Complete variable domain (other parts from reference TRBV7-9 and TRBJ2-3): DTGVSQNPRHKITKRGQNVTFRCDPISEHNRLYWYRQTLGQGPEFLTYFQNEAQLEKSRLLSDRFSAERPKGSFSTLEIQRTEQGDSAMYLCASSLGLAGDTDTQYFGPGTRLTVL.

Of note for this clonotype: The conserved final phenylalanine or tryptophan is absent from the CDR3, which likely points to a read error. J is TRBJ2-1 and V is TRBV11-2; 7 bases fit TRBD2. This CDR3 contains 17 residues. Germline CDR1 and CDR2: SGHAT and FQNNGV. The CDR3 here is CARSLVWGGSSYNEQFI. In DNA form, the CDR3 reads TGTGCCAGGAGCTTAGTATGGGGCGGGAGCTCCTACAATGAGCAGTTCATC.

Concerning this clonotype itself: At one end, the junction sequence differs from germline, possibly due to a read error. The gene calls are TRBV29-1 and TRBJ2-2; 7 bases match TRBD2. Germline CDR1 is SQVTM and CDR2 is ANQGSEA. There are 14 residues in the CDR3. The CDR3 sequence is CSAFGAGAVGDLFF. The CDR3 nucleotides are TGCAGCGCCTTTGGTGCGGGAGCTGTCGGGGATCTGTTTTTT.

Note on this clonotype: The conserved phenylalanine or tryptophan normally closing the CDR3 is absent here, so this likely arose from a read error. The V call is TRBV11-2, the J call TRBJ2-3, with 11 bases lining up with TRBD2. Losses at the gene ends were 5 bases for V and 4 bases for J; bases not matched to a gene: 5. This CDR3 spans 15 amino acids. The V gene's germline CDR1 is SGHAT and CDR2 FQNNGV. CDR3 region: CASSPGLAGSDTQYL. DNA of the CDR3: TGTGCCAGCAGCCCAGGACTAGCGGGCTCAGATACGCAGTATCTT.

This sequence joins TRBV20-1 and TRBJ2-1; 10 nucleotides line up with TRBD2. The CDR3 consists of 14 residues. The V segment lost 0 bases and the J segment 15 bases; nucleotides outside the gene matches: 11. Germline CDR1 and CDR2: DFQATT and SNEGSKA (reference sequence). The CDR3 region is CSARDLLAGPRLFF. Here the CDR3 DNA reads TGCAGTGCTAGAGATTTACTAGCGGGGCCGCGGCTGTTCTTC.

With regard to this clonotype: The CDR3 does not close with the conserved phenylalanine or tryptophan, likely indicating a read error. The chain links TRBV11-2 to TRBJ2-5; D ambiguous. V was shortened by 1 base and J by 5 bases, with 8 bases between the two germline ends. Germline values: CDR1 SGHAT, CDR2 FQNNGV. There are 13 residues in the CDR3. In DNA, the CDR3 is TGTGCCAGCAGCTTAGTCTTAAGGGAGACCCAGTACTTA. Protein product: CASSLVLRETQYL.

This clonotype came up many times. This chain's CDR3 is CASSSNTDTQYF. Here the CDR3 DNA reads TGTGCCAGCAGTTCGAATACTGATACGCAGTATTTT. This chain uses TRBV12-3 or TRBV12-4 with TRBJ2-3; D unclear. Trimming took off 4 bases at V and 6 bases at J, with 8 bases between the two ends. The CDR3 is 12 amino acids.

A word on this clonotype: It may be a read error: a sequence one base away is much more abundant. The J gene is TRBJ2-5, the V gene TRBV5-1; D unresolved. Germline V gives CDR1 SGHRS, CDR2 YFSETQ. CDR3 length: 15 residues. The CDR3 protein is CASSLTVTLQETRYF. The CDR3 nucleotides read TGCGCCAGCAGCTTGACAGTTACCCTCCAAGAGACCCGGTACTTC.

This clonotype was counted a few times. One base away lies a much larger clone, so this may be a sequencing read error. The V call is TRBV5-6, the J call TRBJ2-6; 7 bases map to TRBD1. The CDR3 has 15 amino acids. Germline V gene data show CDR1 as SGHDT and CDR2 as YYEEEE. CDR3 region: CAGSFRQGLTNVLTF. In nucleotides, the CDR3 is TGTGCCGGCAGCTTTAGACAGGGCCTCACGAACGTCCTGACTTTC.

This clonotype turned up a few times. The CDR3 spells CASRHMGSLHEQFF. The CDR3 nucleotides are TGTGCCAGCCGTCATATGGGTAGCTTGCATGAGCAGTTCTTC. This rearrangement joins TRBV28 to TRBJ2-1; no clear D gene. V lost 8 bases and J lost 8, with 19 bases in between. Germline loops: CDR1 MDHEN, CDR2 SYDVKM. The CDR3 is 14 residues long.

Worth noting for this clonotype: This clone may be a read error of a much larger clone one base away. The rearrangement uses TRBV12-3 or TRBV12-4 and TRBJ2-2; D may be TRBD1 or TRBD2 (6 bases each). The CDR3 has 15 residues. V was cut by 3 bases and J by 9 bases, with 17 bases left in between. The CDR3 reads CASSFRGRGTRELFF. CDR3 DNA: TGTGCCAGCAGTTTTCGGGGGCGAGGGACCCGGGAGCTGTTTTTT.

As for this clonotype: A junction boundary mismatches the germline segment, possibly from a read error. The chain has TRBV5-5 and TRBJ2-4; 11 bases map to TRBD2. Per the germline V gene, CDR1 is SGHKS and CDR2 is YYEKEE (reference sequence). This CDR3 has 17 residues. The DNA of the CDR3 is TGTGCCAGTAGCTTAGCCGGGACTAGCGGCCCTGAAGACATTCAGTACTTC. Translation: CASSLAGTSGPEDIQYF.

This clonotype was counted many times. V and J are TRBV7-9 and TRBJ2-2; D might be TRBD1 (5 bases). Trimming left V 10 bases short and J 1 base short, with 13 bases between. In germline, CDR1 is SEHNR, CDR2 FQNEAQ (reference sequence). The CDR3 length is 14 residues. The CDR3 DNA reads as TGTGCCACCAGTCCAGGGTGGAACACCGGGGAGCTGTTTTTT. Translating gives CATSPGWNTGELFF.

This chain connects TRBV4-2 to TRBJ1-3; possibly TRBD1 for D (5 bases). This CDR3 spans 16 amino acids. V was shortened by 0 bases and J by 5 bases, with 14 bases between the two germline ends. Per the germline V gene, CDR1 is LGHNA and CDR2 is YNFKEQ. The CDR3 region is CASSQDGASARNTIYF. In DNA, the CDR3 is TGTGCCAGCAGCCAAGATGGGGCTTCTGCCCGAAACACCATATATTTT.

This clonotype was seen many times. The CDR3 bases are TGTGCCAGCAGCTTAGAAGGGTGGGGTATGCCCCAGCATTTT. It yields the protein CASSLEGWGMPQHF. This chain joins TRBV5-6 and TRBJ1-5, with D unclear. The germline gives CDR1 SGHDT, CDR2 YYEEEE. The CDR3 is 14 amino acids. V lost 2 bases, J lost 9 bases, and 15 bases lay in between.

The chain carries TRBV24-1 and TRBJ2-1; 8 bases map to TRBD1. The CDR3 sequence is 17 residues long. The J segment lost 8 bases and the V segment lost 4 bases, leaving 15 bases of the junction unmatched. Per the germline V gene, CDR1 is KGHDR and CDR2 is SFDVKD. The CDR3 region has the DNA TGTGCCACCAGTGACCAGGGCCCAGGGGGCCGAGGGCATGAGCAGTTCTTC. Translating gives CATSDQGPGGRGHEQFF.

The chain recombines TRBV21-1 with TRBJ2-7; the table's D call TRBD1 went unverified against the DNA. TRBV21-1 is labeled a pseudogene. This CDR3 is built from 14 residues. CDR3 region: CASSKDRWADEQYF. CDR3 DNA: TGTGCCAGCAGCAAAGACCGCTGGGCGGACGAGCAGTACTTC.

On this clonotype itself: Sequence at one end of the junction differs from germline and may be a read error. The CDR3 here is CASSPRQGTGATVLTF. DNA of the CDR3: TGTGCCAGTAGCCCGAGGCAGGGAACTGGGGCCACCGTCCTGACTTTC. The chain has TRBV11-3 and TRBJ2-6, with TRBD1 as a possible D gene (5 bases). The CDR3 is 16 amino acids. Looked up from germline, CDR1 is SGHNT and CDR2 is YENEEA.